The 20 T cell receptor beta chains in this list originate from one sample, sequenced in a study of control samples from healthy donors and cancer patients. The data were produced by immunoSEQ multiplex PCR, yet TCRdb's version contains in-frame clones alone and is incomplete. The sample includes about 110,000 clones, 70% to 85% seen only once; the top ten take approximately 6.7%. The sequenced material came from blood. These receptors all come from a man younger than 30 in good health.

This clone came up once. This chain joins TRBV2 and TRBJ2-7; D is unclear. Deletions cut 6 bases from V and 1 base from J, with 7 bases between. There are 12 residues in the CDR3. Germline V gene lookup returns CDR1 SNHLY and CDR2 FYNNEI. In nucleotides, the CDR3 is TGTGCCAGCAGGGAGCTTTCCTACGAGCAGTACTTC. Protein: CASRELSYEQYF.

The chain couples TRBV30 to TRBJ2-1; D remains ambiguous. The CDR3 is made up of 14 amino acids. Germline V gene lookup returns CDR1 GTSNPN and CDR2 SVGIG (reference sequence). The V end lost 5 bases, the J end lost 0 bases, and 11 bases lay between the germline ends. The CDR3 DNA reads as TGTGCCTGGGCAGAATCAGCCTCCTACAATGAGCAGTTCTTC. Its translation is CAWAESASYNEQFF.

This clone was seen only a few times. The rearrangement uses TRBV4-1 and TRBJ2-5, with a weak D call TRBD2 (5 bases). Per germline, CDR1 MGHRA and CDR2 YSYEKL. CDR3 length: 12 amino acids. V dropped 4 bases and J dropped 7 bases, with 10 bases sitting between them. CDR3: CASSPRGGTQYF. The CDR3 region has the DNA TGCGCCAGCAGCCCCCGTGGAGGGACCCAGTACTTC.

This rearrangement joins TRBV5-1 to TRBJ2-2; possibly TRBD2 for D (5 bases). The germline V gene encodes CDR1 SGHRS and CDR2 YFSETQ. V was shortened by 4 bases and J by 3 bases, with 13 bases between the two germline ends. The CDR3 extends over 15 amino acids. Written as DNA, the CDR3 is TGCGCCAGCAGCACGACTAACTATTACACCGGGGAGCTGTTTTTT. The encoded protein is CASSTTNYYTGELFF.

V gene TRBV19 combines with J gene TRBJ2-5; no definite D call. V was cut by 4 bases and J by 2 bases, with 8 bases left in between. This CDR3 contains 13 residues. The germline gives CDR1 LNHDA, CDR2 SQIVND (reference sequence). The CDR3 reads CASSSAGQETQYF. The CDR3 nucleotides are TGTGCCAGTAGTAGCGCTGGGCAAGAGACCCAGTACTTC.

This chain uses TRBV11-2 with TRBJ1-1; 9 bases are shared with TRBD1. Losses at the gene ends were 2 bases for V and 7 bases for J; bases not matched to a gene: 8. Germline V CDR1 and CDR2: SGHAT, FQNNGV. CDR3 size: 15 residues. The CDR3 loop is CASSLRTGDGDEAFF. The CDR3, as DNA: TGTGCCAGCAGCTTACGGACAGGGGACGGCGATGAAGCTTTCTTT.

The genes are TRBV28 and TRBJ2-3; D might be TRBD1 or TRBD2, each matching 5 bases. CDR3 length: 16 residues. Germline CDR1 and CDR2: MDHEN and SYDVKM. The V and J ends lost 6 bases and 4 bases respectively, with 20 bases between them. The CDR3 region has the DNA TGTGCCAGCAGCCCCCTCCCAGGAAAGGGACCAGATACGCAGTATTTT. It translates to CASSPLPGKGPDTQYF.

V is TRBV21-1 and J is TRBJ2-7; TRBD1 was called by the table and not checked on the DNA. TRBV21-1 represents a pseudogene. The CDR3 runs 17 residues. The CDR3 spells CASSKVKPGQAPYEQYF. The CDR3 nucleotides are TGTGCCAGCAGCAAAGTCAAACCGGGACAGGCCCCCTACGAGCAGTACTTC.

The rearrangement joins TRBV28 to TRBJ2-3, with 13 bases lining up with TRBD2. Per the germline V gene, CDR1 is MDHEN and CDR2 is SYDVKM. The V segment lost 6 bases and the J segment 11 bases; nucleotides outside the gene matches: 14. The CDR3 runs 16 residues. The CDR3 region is CASRRTSGGAWGVQYF. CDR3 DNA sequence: TGTGCCAGCAGGCGAACTAGCGGGGGGGCCTGGGGGGTGCAGTATTTT. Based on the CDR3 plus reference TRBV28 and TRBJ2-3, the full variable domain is DVKVTQSSRYLVKRTGEKVFLECVQDMDHENMFWYRQDPGLGLRLIYFSYDVKMKEKGDIPEGYSVSREKKERFSLILESASTNQTSMYLCASRRTSGGAWGVQYFGPGTRLTVL.

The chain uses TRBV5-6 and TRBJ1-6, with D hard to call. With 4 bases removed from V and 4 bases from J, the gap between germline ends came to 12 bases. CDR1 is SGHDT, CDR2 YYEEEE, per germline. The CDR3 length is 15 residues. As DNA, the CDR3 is TGTGCCAGCAGCCCCCGCACGCCTTATAATTCACCCCTCCACTTT. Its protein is CASSPRTPYNSPLHF.

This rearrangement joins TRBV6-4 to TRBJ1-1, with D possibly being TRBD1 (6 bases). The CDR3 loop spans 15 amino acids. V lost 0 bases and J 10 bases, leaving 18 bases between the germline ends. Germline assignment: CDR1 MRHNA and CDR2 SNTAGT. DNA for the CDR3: TGTGCCAGCAGTGACTCGGGAACAGGGTCGGGTCGAGCTTTCTTT. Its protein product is CASSDSGTGSGRAFF.

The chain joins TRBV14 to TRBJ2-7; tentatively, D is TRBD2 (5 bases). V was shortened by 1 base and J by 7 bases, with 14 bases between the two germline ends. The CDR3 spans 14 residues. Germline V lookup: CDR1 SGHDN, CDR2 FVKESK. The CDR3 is CASSQVNYREEQYF. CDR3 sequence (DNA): TGTGCCAGCAGCCAAGTTAATTACCGGGAAGAGCAGTACTTC.

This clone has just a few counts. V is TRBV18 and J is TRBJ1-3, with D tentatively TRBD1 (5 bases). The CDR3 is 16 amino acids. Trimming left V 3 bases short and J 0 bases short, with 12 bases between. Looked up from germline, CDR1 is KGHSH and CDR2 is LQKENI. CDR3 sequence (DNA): TGTGCCAGCTCACCCACGGGGCCATCCTCTGGAAACACCATATATTTT. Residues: CASSPTGPSSGNTIYF.

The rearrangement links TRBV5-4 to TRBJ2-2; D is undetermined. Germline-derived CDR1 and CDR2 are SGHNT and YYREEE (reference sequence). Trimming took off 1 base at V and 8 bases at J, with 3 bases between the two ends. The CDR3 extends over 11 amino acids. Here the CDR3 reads CASSLMGELFF. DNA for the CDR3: TGTGCCAGCAGCTTGATGGGGGAGCTGTTTTTT.

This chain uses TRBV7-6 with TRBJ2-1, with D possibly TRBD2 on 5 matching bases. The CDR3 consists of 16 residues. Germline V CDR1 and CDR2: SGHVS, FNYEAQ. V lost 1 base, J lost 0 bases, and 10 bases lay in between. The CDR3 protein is CASSLDTGSSYNEQFF. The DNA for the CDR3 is TGTGCCAGCAGCTTAGATACGGGGAGCTCCTACAATGAGCAGTTCTTC.

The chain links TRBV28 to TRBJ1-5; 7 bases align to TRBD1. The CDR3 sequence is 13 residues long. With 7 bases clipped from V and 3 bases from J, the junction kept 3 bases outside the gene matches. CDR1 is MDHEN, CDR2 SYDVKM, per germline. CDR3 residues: CASKGQLNQPQHF. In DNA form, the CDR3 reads TGTGCCAGCAAGGGACAGCTCAATCAGCCCCAGCATTTT. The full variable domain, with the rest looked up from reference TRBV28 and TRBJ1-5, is DVKVTQSSRYLVKRTGEKVFLECVQDMDHENMFWYRQDPGLGLRLIYFSYDVKMKEKGDIPEGYSVSREKKERFSLILESASTNQTSMYLCASKGQLNQPQHFGDGTRLSIL.

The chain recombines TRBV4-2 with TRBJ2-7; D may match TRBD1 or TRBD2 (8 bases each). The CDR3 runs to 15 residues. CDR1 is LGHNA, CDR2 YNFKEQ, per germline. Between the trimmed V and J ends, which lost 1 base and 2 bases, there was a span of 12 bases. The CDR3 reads CASSQVAGQAYEQYV. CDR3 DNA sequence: TGTGCCAGCAGCCAAGTAGCGGGACAGGCCTACGAGCAGTACGTC.

DNA of the CDR3: TGTGCCACCAGTGATTATCGGGGGGGTTGGGAGACCCAGTACTTC. Protein: CATSDYRGGWETQYF. The chain uses TRBV24-1 and TRBJ2-5; 8 nucleotides line up with TRBD2. The CDR3 sequence is 15 residues long. Germline-derived CDR1 and CDR2 are KGHDR and SFDVKD. V dropped 2 bases and J dropped 5; count of bases not matched to a gene: 6.

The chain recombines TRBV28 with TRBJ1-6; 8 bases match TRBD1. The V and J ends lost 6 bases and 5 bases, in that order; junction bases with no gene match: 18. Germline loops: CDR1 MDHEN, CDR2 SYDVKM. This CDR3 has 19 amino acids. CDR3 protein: CASRAAGTGNPRNNSPLHF. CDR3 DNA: TGTGCCAGCAGAGCTGCCGGGACAGGAAACCCTAGGAATAATTCACCCCTCCACTTT.

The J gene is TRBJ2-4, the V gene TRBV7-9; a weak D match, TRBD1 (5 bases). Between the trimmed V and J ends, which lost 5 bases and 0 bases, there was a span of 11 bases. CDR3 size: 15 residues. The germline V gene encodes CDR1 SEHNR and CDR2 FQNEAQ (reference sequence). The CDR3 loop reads CASSPPTAAKNIQYF. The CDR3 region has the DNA TGTGCCAGCAGCCCGCCGACAGCAGCCAAAAACATTCAGTACTTC.